A single sample gave rise to the 26 T cell receptor beta chains below, sequenced in a study of cytomegalovirus exposure and HLA in healthy donors. The PCR made use of 60 Vbeta and 13 Jbeta primers. Produced via immunoSEQ multiplex PCR; TCRdb's table is partial and in-frame only. The sample contains 140,000 to 150,000 clones, more than 7.5% of which appear only once. Sequencing was performed on PBMCs. These receptors were taken from a man in his fifties or sixties in good health and CMV-seronegative.

V gene TRBV15 combines with J gene TRBJ1-1; the match to TRBD1 covers 8 bases. The CDR3 extends over 13 amino acids. Germline V gene sequence: CDR1 LNHNV, CDR2 YYDKDF (reference sequence). Trimming took 5 bases from V and 8 from J; bases not matched to a gene: 7. Here the CDR3 reads CATSRTGRLEAFF. The CDR3 DNA is TGTGCCACCAGCCGGACAGGGCGACTAGAAGCTTTCTTT. Full variable domain (outside the CDR3, taken from reference TRBV15 and TRBJ1-1): DAMVIQNPRYQVTQFGKPVTLSCSQTLNHNVMYWYQQKSSQAPKLLFHYYDKDFNNEADTPDNFQSRRPNTSFCFLDIRSPGLGDTAMYLCATSRTGRLEAFFGQGTRLTVV.

This clone was seen a few times. The CDR3 DNA sequence: TGTGCCAGCATCCCCACGGGCACCGGGACAGGGTCTCTTTTGGGAGGCTACACCTTC. Translating it yields CASIPTGTGTGSLLGGYTF. The gene calls are TRBV27 and TRBJ1-2, with 9 positions matching TRBD1. Germline CDR1 reads MNHEY; CDR2 reads SMNVEV (reference sequence). Unmatched junction bases numbered 26, after V lost 7 bases and J lost 8 bases. CDR3 length: 19 residues.

The chain uses TRBV4-1 and TRBJ2-6; D is perhaps TRBD2 (6 bases). There are 15 residues in the CDR3. Germline CDR1 and CDR2: MGHRA and YSYEKL. Trimming cost V 7 bases and J 2 bases, with 12 bases left between them. The CDR3 DNA reads TGCGCCAGCACAACAACGGGGGCTGGGGCCAACGTCCTGACTTTC. It specifies CASTTTGAGANVLTF.

CDR3 sequence (DNA): TGTGCCTGGACCGACGACAGTCAGAATAATTCACCCCTCCACTTT. Amino acids: CAWTDDSQNNSPLHF. The gene calls are TRBV30 and TRBJ1-6; D might be TRBD1 (5 bases). The germline CDR1 and CDR2 sequences are GTSNPN and SVGIG (reference sequence). The V end was cut by 4 bases, the J end by 5 bases, with 15 bases between. This CDR3 comprises 15 residues.

There are a few counts of this clone. In nucleotides, the CDR3 is TGCGCCAGCAGCTTGCCCGCGGCTGAAGCTTTCTTT. Protein product: CASSLPAAEAFF. V gene TRBV5-1 combines with J gene TRBJ1-1, with no clear D. The V end was cut by 1 base, the J end by 6 bases, with 7 bases between. Germline values: CDR1 SGHRS, CDR2 YFSETQ. The CDR3 has 12 residues.

This clone was counted a few times. The chain uses TRBV19 and TRBJ1-5; 7 positions match TRBD1. This CDR3 is 14 amino acids long. V lost 4 bases and J lost 6; bases outside the gene matches: 6. Germline V gives CDR1 LNHDA, CDR2 SQIVND (reference sequence). In DNA form, the CDR3 reads TGTGCCAGTAGTACCCGGACAGGCTCTCAGCCCCAGCATTTT. Amino acids: CASSTRTGSQPQHF.

The chain links TRBV11-3 to TRBJ2-1; a possible D gene is TRBD1 (5 bases). This CDR3 region has 14 residues. CDR1 and CDR2 from the germline V gene are SGHNT and YENEEA. V was pared by 5 bases and J by 0 bases, with 8 bases between. The CDR3: CASSRTSSYNEQFF. The DNA of the CDR3 is TGTGCCAGCAGCCGGACATCCTCCTACAATGAGCAGTTCTTC.

The genes are TRBV6-4 and TRBJ1-1; possibly TRBD1 for D (6 bases). CDR1 is MRHNA, CDR2 SNTAGT, per germline. Trimming shortened V by 0 bases and J by 5 bases, and 10 bases separated the two germline ends. There are 14 residues in the CDR3. CDR3 sequence: CASSDSRGWTEAFF. The CDR3 DNA sequence: TGTGCCAGCAGTGACTCGAGGGGGTGGACTGAAGCTTTCTTT.

The chain links TRBV19 to TRBJ2-1, with 10 bases matching TRBD2. This CDR3 region has 20 residues. V dropped 5 bases and J dropped 7; count of bases not matched to a gene: 23. Germline CDR1 LNHDA, CDR2 SQIVND (reference sequence). The CDR3 sequence is CASSPREAGGPGESSNEQFF. CDR3 coding DNA: TGTGCCAGTAGTCCCCGGGAAGCGGGAGGGCCTGGAGAATCGTCAAATGAGCAGTTCTTC.

The chain couples TRBV6-6 to TRBJ1-2; 9 bases agree with TRBD1. Germline CDR1 reads MNHNY; CDR2 reads SVGAGI (reference sequence). Unmatched junction bases numbered 3, after V lost 5 bases and J lost 2 bases. The CDR3 runs to 14 residues. CDR3 sequence: CASSLQGANYGYTF. CDR3 coding DNA: TGTGCCAGCAGTCTACAGGGGGCGAACTATGGCTACACCTTC.

The table lists this clone with a few counts. The DNA for the CDR3 is TGTGCCAGCCTGGCACAGGGGGTGTACACTGAAGCTTTCTTT. Translated: CASLAQGVYTEAFF. The gene calls are TRBV28 and TRBJ1-1, with 8 positions matching TRBD1. The CDR3 runs 14 residues. Per germline, CDR1 MDHEN and CDR2 SYDVKM. The V segment lost 8 bases and the J segment 3 bases; nucleotides outside the gene matches: 8.

The rearrangement joins TRBV5-4 to TRBJ2-5; D perhaps matches TRBD1 (6 bases). CDR3 length equals 14 residues. The V gene's germline CDR1 is SGHNT and CDR2 YYREEE (reference sequence). V gave up 2 bases and J gave up 4 bases, with 12 bases separating them. CDR3 in DNA: TGTGCCAGCAGCTTACAGGGTTCCCTAGAGACCCAGTACTTC. Translating it yields CASSLQGSLETQYF.

The chain links TRBV9 to TRBJ2-7; 8 positions agree with TRBD2. Germline loops: CDR1 SGDLS, CDR2 YYNGEE. Unmatched junction bases numbered 17, after V lost 0 bases and J lost 6 bases. The CDR3 spans 18 residues. The CDR3 nucleotides read TGTGCCAGCAGCGTAGCCCCCAGTGTCGAGCGGGAGTTTGGCGAGCAGTACTTC. This encodes CASSVAPSVEREFGEQYF. The full variable domain, its missing parts supplied by reference TRBV9 and TRBJ2-7, is DSGVTQTPKHLITATGQRVTLRCSPRSGDLSVYWYQQSLDQGLQFLIQYYNGEERAKGNILERFSAQQFPDLHSELNLSSLELGDSALYFCASSVAPSVEREFGEQYFGPGTRLTVT.

The genes are TRBV19 and TRBJ1-5; 7 bases agree with TRBD1. V lost 6 bases to trimming and J lost 0 bases; unmatched junction nucleotides: 20. This CDR3 contains 20 residues. Germline V CDR1 and CDR2: LNHDA, SQIVND (reference sequence). This chain's CDR3 is CASSDTDRARLLFSNQPQHF. The CDR3 DNA is TGTGCCAGTAGCGACACCGACAGGGCCCGACTTCTTTTTAGCAATCAGCCCCAGCATTTT.

This clone has just a few counts. This chain connects TRBV5-4 to TRBJ2-7; 8 bases are shared with TRBD2. Per the germline V gene, CDR1 is SGHNT and CDR2 is YYREEE (reference sequence). The CDR3 loop spans 14 amino acids. J gave up 1 base and V 4 bases, and 4 bases lay outside the gene matches. The CDR3 bases are TGTGCCAGCAGCATACCGGGGGGGTCCTACGAGCAGTACTTC. This encodes CASSIPGGSYEQYF.

The CDR3 here is CASSPTVNTEAFF. The CDR3 DNA reads as TGTGCCAGCAGCCCCACAGTGAACACTGAAGCTTTCTTT. The J gene is TRBJ1-1, the V gene TRBV11-3; D remains ambiguous. Germline CDR1 reads SGHNT; CDR2 reads YENEEA. The V gene lost 5 bases and the J gene lost 0 bases, with 7 bases spanning the gap. The CDR3 runs 13 residues.

This clone appeared a few times. The V and J genes are TRBV2 and TRBJ1-5; the D gene is possibly TRBD1 (6 bases). V dropped 3 bases and J dropped 0 bases, with 12 bases sitting between them. The CDR3 is made up of 16 amino acids. Looked up from germline, CDR1 is SNHLY and CDR2 is FYNNEI. CDR3 residues: CASSDRTANSNQPQHF. The CDR3 nucleotides are TGTGCCAGCAGTGATAGGACAGCGAATAGCAATCAGCCCCAGCATTTT. Based on the CDR3 plus reference TRBV2 and TRBJ1-5, the full variable domain is EPEVTQTPSHQVTQMGQEVILRCVPISNHLYFYWYRQILGQKVEFLVSFYNNEISEKSEIFDDQFSVERPDGSNFTLKIRSTKLEDSAMYFCASSDRTANSNQPQHFGDGTRLSIL.

V is TRBV4-1 and J is TRBJ2-1; 9 bases match TRBD1. J was trimmed by 7 bases and V by 4 bases; bases with no gene match: 11. Germline CDR1 reads MGHRA; CDR2 reads YSYEKL. CDR3 length: 16 residues. CDR3 DNA: TGCGCCAGCAGCCTTACCTTCAAGACAGGGGGGAATGAGCAGTTCTTC. Translation: CASSLTFKTGGNEQFF.

The chain joins TRBV19 to TRBJ2-3; a weak D match, TRBD2 (5 bases). Trimming took off 3 bases at V and 0 bases at J, with 13 bases between the two ends. Germline CDR1 is LNHDA and CDR2 is SQIVND (reference sequence). This CDR3 comprises 16 residues. The CDR3, as DNA: TGTGCCAGTAGTATTTGGAGGCCGGGAAGCACAGATACGCAGTATTTT. Its protein is CASSIWRPGSTDTQYF.

This chain uses TRBV14 with TRBJ1-1; TRBD1 aligns across 10 bases. V trimming: 0 bases; J trimming: 5 bases; junction bases outside the gene matches: 3. The germline V gene encodes CDR1 SGHDN and CDR2 FVKESK. The CDR3 consists of 15 residues. In DNA form, the CDR3 reads TGTGCCAGCAGCCAAGACGGGACAGGGGTTACTGAAGCTTTCTTT. Its protein product is CASSQDGTGVTEAFF.

The gene calls are TRBV5-1 and TRBJ2-5; tentative D call: TRBD1 (5 bases). Germline V CDR1 and CDR2: SGHRS, YFSETQ. The ends were cut back, 1 base at V and 1 base at J, with 8 bases in the middle. The CDR3 loop spans 14 amino acids. The CDR3 loop is CASSLQGPQETQYF. The CDR3 nucleotides are TGCGCCAGCAGCTTGCAGGGTCCCCAAGAGACCCAGTACTTC.

This clone was observed a few times. J is TRBJ1-1 and V is TRBV18, with D hard to call. The germline V gene has CDR1 KGHSH and CDR2 LQKENI. V dropped 1 base and J dropped 3 bases, with 6 bases sitting between them. This CDR3 is 13 amino acids long. The CDR3 DNA follows: TGTGCCAGCTCACCACGAGTCGACACTGAAGCTTTCTTT. This translates into CASSPRVDTEAFF. Combining the CDR3 with reference TRBV18 and TRBJ1-1 gives the whole variable domain NAGVMQNPRHLVRRRGQEARLRCSPMKGHSHVYWYRQLPEEGLKFMVYLQKENIIDESGMPKERFSAEFPKEGPSILRIQQVVRGDSAAYFCASSPRVDTEAFFGQGTRLTVV.

This clone was detected only a few times. J is TRBJ2-4 and V is TRBV10-1; 10 bases align to TRBD1. Per germline, CDR1 WNHNN and CDR2 SYGVQD (reference sequence). CDR3 length: 19 amino acids. V lost 6 bases, J lost 3 bases, and 17 bases stayed unmatched. CDR3 nucleotide sequence: TGCGCCAGCAGAACCGGGACAGGGGCTTTTGAAGGGCTCAAAAACATTCAGTACTTC. Translation gives CASRTGTGAFEGLKNIQYF.

V usage is TRBV6-1 and J usage is TRBJ1-2; 8 bases match TRBD1. Per the germline V gene, CDR1 is MNHNS and CDR2 is SASEGT. V shed 6 bases and J 3 bases; nucleotides not matched to a gene: 0. This CDR3 comprises 12 residues. The CDR3 region is CASRDRDYGYTF. In DNA form, the CDR3 reads TGTGCCAGCAGGGACAGGGACTATGGCTACACCTTC.

The V call is TRBV5-1, the J call TRBJ2-1; D is undetermined. Germline CDR1 SGHRS, CDR2 YFSETQ. Trimming left V 3 bases short and J 8 bases short, with 12 bases between. The CDR3 loop spans 13 amino acids. The CDR3 DNA follows: TGCGCCAGCAGCTACCTTGAGATCCATGAGCAGTTCTTC. Amino acid sequence: CASSYLEIHEQFF.

The chain joins TRBV5-1 to TRBJ2-7, with D maybe TRBD2 (6 bases). Looked up from germline, CDR1 is SGHRS and CDR2 is YFSETQ. The CDR3 is 13 residues long. The ends were cut back, 7 bases at V and 0 bases at J, with 11 bases in the middle. Written as DNA, the CDR3 is TGCGCCAGCGGGGAGGACAACTCCTACGAGCAGTACTTC. It is translated as CASGEDNSYEQYF.